Here is one TCR beta chain with its context. These data belong to a study of CD8 T cells in Susac syndrome. RNA in amounts of roughly 0.5 to 1 ug was reverse transcribed with random hexamers. Amplification of the TCR beta CDR3 was carried out by immunoSEQ multiplex PCR, which spanned a total of 54 Vbeta and 13 Jbeta segments. In TCRdb, the immunoSEQ multiplex PCR reads were re-called with MiXCR into one record per CDR3 protein. The repertoire holds about 140,000 distinct CDR3 sequences, with roughly 94% as singletons. V lost 4 bases to trimming and J lost 2 bases; unmatched junction nucleotides: 2. There are 13 residues in the CDR3. CDR1 and CDR2 (germline): GTSNPN, SVGIG (reference sequence).

The source is a human donor with Susac syndrome. The chain joins TRBV30 to TRBJ2-3; 8 nucleotides align to TRBD2. Material for sequencing was CD4+ T cells from PBMCs. CDR3 region: CAWKRGHTDTQYF. In nucleotides, the CDR3 is TGTGCCTGGAAGCGGGGGCACACAGATACGCAGTATTTT.